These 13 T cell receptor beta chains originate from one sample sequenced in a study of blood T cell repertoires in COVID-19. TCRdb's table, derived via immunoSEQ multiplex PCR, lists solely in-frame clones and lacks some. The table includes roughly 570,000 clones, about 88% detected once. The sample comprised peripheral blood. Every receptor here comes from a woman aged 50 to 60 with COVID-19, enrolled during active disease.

The CDR3 loop reads CASSLITALSSGANVLTF. The CDR3 DNA reads TGTGCCAGCAGCTTAATCACAGCCTTAAGCTCTGGGGCCAACGTCCTGACTTTC. This chain uses TRBV7-3 with TRBJ2-6; D is unresolved. V dropped 1 base and J dropped 0 bases, with 13 bases sitting between them. The CDR3 runs to 18 residues. Germline CDR1 and CDR2: SGHTA and FQGTGA.

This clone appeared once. CDR3 in amino acids: CAWSVLFGFGGNLNTEAFF. In nucleotides, the CDR3 is TGTGCCTGGAGTGTACTGTTCGGTTTCGGAGGCAATCTGAACACTGAAGCTTTCTTT. The genes are TRBV30 and TRBJ1-1; no clear D. In germline, CDR1 is GTSNPN, CDR2 SVGIG (reference sequence). Trimming removed 0 bases at V and 0 bases at J, with 23 bases between. The CDR3 extends over 19 amino acids.

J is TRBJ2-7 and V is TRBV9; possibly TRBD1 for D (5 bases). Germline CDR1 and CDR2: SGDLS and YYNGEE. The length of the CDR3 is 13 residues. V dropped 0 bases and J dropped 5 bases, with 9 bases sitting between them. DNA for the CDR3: TGTGCCAGCAGCGTAGGCCGGACAAACGAGCAGTACTTC. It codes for CASSVGRTNEQYF.

The CDR3 bases are TGCGCCAGCAGCTTGACAGGGTCCGGGAACACTGAAGCTTTCTTT. Protein: CASSLTGSGNTEAFF. The chain links TRBV5-1 to TRBJ1-1; D might be TRBD1 (6 bases). Germline loops: CDR1 SGHRS, CDR2 YFSETQ. The CDR3 extends over 15 amino acids. V was cut by 1 base and J by 1 base, with 11 bases left in between.

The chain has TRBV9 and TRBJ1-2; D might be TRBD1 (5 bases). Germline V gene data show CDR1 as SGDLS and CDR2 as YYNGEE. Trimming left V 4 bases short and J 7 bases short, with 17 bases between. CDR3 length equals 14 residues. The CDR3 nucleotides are TGTGCCAGCAGCAGCTCCGGGGGATCGGGTGGCTACACCTTC. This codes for CASSSSGGSGGYTF.

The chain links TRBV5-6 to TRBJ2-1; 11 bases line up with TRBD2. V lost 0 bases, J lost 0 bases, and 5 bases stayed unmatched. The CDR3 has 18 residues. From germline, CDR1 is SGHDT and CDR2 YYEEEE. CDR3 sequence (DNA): TGTGCCAGCAGCTTGGTGACTAGCGGGGCGAGCTCCTACAATGAGCAGTTCTTC. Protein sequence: CASSLVTSGASSYNEQFF.

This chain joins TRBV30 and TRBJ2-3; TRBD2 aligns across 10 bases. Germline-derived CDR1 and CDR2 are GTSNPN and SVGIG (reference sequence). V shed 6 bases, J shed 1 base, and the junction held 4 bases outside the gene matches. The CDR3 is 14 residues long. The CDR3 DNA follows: TGTGCCTGTAGCGGGGGGCTCCGCACAGATACGCAGTATTTT. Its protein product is CACSGGLRTDTQYF.

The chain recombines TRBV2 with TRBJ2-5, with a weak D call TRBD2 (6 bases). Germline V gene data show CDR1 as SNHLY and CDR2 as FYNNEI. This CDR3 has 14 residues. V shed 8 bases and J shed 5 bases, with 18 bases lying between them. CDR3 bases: TGTGCCAGCGAGCCTGGCGGGGAAGTGGAGACCCAGTACTTC. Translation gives CASEPGGEVETQYF.

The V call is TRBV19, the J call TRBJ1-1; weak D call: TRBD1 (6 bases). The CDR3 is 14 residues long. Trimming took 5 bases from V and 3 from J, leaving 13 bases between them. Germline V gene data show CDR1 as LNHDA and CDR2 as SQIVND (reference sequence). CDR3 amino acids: CASSLRGLDTEAFF. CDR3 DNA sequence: TGTGCCAGTAGTCTCAGGGGCTTGGACACTGAAGCTTTCTTT.

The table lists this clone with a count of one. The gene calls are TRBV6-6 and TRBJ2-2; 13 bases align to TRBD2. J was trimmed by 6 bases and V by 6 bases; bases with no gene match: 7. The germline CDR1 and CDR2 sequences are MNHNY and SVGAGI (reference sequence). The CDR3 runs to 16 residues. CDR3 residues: CASRLTSGGVSGELFF. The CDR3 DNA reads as TGTGCCAGCAGACTAACTAGCGGGGGGGTTTCCGGGGAGCTGTTTTTT.

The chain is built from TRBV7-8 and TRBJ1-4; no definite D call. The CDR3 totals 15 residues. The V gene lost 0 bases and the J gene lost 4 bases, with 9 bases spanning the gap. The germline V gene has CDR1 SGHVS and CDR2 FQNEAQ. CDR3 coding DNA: TGTGCCAGCAGCTTAGCAGGACGGGATAATGAAAAACTGTTTTTT. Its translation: CASSLAGRDNEKLFF.

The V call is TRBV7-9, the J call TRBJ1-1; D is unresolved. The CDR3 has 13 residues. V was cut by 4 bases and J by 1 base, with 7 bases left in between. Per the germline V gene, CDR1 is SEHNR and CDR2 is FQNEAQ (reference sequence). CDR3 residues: CASSSSGNTEAFF. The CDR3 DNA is TGTGCCAGCAGCTCCTCAGGGAACACTGAAGCTTTCTTT.

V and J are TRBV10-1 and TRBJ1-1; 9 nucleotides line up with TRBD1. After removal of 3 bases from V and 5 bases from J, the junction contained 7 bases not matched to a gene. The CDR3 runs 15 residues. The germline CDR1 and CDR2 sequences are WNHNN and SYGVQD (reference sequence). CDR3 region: CASSDSTGGWTEAFF. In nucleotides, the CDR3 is TGCGCCAGCAGTGACTCTACAGGGGGCTGGACTGAAGCTTTCTTT.